This TCR beta chain came from a study of T cell responses to AZD1222 COVID-19 vaccine. V lost 0 bases and J lost 1, with 7 bases in between. CDR1 SGHTA and CDR2 FQGNSA come from the germline V gene. This CDR3 is built from 14 residues. The repertoire was sequenced with immunoSEQ multiplex PCR; TCRdb's copy has only in-frame clones and lacks some. The sample holds approximately 110,000 clones, more than 75% seen once. The chain carries TRBV7-2 and TRBJ2-7; D remains ambiguous. The receptor's source is an adult in good health. The input for sequencing was peripheral blood, taken on day 0 of AZD1222 vaccination. This CDR3 reads CASSLATASYEQYF. In DNA form, the CDR3 reads TGTGCCAGCAGCTTAGCAACAGCTTCCTACGAGCAGTACTTC. Drawing the rest from reference TRBV7-2 and TRBJ2-7, the complete variable domain is GAGVSQSPSNKVTEKGKDVELRCDPISGHTALYWYRQSLGQGLEFLIYFQGNSAPDKSGLPSDRFSAERTGGSVSTLTIQRTQQEDSAVYLCASSLATASYEQYFGPGTRLTVT.